This T cell receptor beta chain is drawn from a study of blood T cell repertoires in COVID-19. Assay used: immunoSEQ multiplex PCR; TCRdb lists only in-frame clones, some missing. The table lists approximately 250,000 clones, less than 90% of them singletons, with about 5% in the top ten. Trimming took 8 bases from V and 3 from J; bases not matched to a gene: 7. Per germline, CDR1 MDHEN and CDR2 SYDVKM. There are 13 residues in the CDR3. Sequencing was done on a sample of peripheral blood. This clonotype was obtained from a man aged 60 to 69 who had recovered from COVID-19. This rearrangement joins TRBV28 to TRBJ2-7; 7 nucleotides line up with TRBD1. CDR3 DNA sequence: TGTGCCAGCGGGACCGGGGACAGCTACGAGCAGTACTTC. Amino acids: CASGTGDSYEQYF.